This T cell receptor (beta chain) stems from a study of shared clonotypes between healthy human individuals. Study information: Each donor's CD8 memory used one plate, CD8 naive two, each CD4 subset three.

The CDR3 extends over 16 amino acids. After removal of 3 bases from V and 3 bases from J, the junction contained 10 bases not matched to a gene. From germline, CDR1 is LNHDA and CDR2 SQIVND (reference sequence). Naive CD8 cells, CD45RO-negative and positively selected for CCR7, excluded terminally differentiated effector memory CD45RA+ cells. Each sample came from a Caucasian adult donor living in Nashville, Tennessee. It was at deep level that the assay was run. This table comes from immunoSEQ multiplex PCR, and its TCRdb copy is limited to in-frame clones, with some not included. The sample lists roughly 2.1 million clones; roughly 91% were seen once.

The sequencing sample was made of naive CD8+ T cells from PBMCs. The rearrangement uses TRBV19 and TRBJ1-2; 7 positions match TRBD1. The clonotype comes from a man aged 18-30 years in good health. Some clones in this sample may be carry-over from other donors' samples. The CDR3 reads CASSIDEQGLDYGYTF. The DNA of the CDR3 is TGTGCCAGTAGTATCGACGAACAGGGGTTAGACTATGGCTACACCTTC.